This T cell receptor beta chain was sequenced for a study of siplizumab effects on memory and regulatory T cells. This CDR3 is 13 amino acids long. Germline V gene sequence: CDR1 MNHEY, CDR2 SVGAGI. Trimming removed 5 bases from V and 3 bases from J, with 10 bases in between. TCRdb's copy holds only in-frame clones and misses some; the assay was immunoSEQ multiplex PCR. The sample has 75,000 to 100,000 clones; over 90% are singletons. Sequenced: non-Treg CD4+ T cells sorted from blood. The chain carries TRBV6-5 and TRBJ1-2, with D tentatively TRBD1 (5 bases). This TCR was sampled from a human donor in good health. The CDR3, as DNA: TGTGCCAGCAGTCGAGGGGCTCACTATGGCTACACCTTC. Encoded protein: CASSRGAHYGYTF.